The clone carrying this TCR beta chain occurred a few times. Its antigen is still unknown. The entry originates in a study of T cell repertoires in cytomegalovirus infection. Whole-study context: Public TCR beta signatures were indicative of both CMV infection and a matching HLA type.

Study results and caveats: In two of eight donors, the top clonotype was HLA-C-restricted CMV-specific. CMV carriers with the relevant HLA were identified by cumulative public TCR beta family frequency.

TCRdb re-analysed the reads in MiXCR, keeping a single row per CDR3 protein. The profile shows fewer than 350,000 distinct CDR3 sequences, about 17% of them singletons. The trim removed 6 bases at V and 14 bases at J, leaving 17 bases unmatched. Per the germline V gene, CDR1 is MDHEN and CDR2 is SYDVKM. The CDR3 sequence is 14 residues long. Sequenced material: PBMCs. The receptor was derived from a human donor in good health (CMV status not recorded). Some clones in this sample may be carry-over from other donors' samples. The chain links TRBV28 to TRBJ2-3; 7 nucleotides line up with TRBD2. The CDR3 loop reads CASSQFAGDALPYF. CDR3 DNA: TGTGCCAGCAGCCAATTCGCGGGGGATGCTTTACCGTATTTT.